This is a list of T cell receptor beta chains from one sample in a study of T cells after yellow fever vaccination. MiXCR, applied by TCRdb to the 5' RACE reads, yields one record per CDR3 protein. The sample yields some 350,000 distinct CDR3 sequences, more than 9% seen once. The sample was PBMCs, taken on the day of the first yellow fever vaccination. The receptor source for this set is a man between 18 and 35 years old who received the YFV17D yellow fever vaccine. Each CDR3 is given with its conserved first and last residue. D genes are given only for firm matches. Some rows mark clone size as missing; the rest say once, few, many or name a class of expanded clone.

TRBJ2-1 | TRBD2 | . | TRBV6-5 | TGTGCCAGCAGTTACCCGCCTAGCGGGGACTACAATGAGCAGTTCTTC | CASSYPPSGDYNEQFF
TRBJ2-7 | . | few | TRBV5-5 | TGTGCCAGCAGCTTGGACCTCGGGGGGCCATACGAGCAGTACTTC | CASSLDLGGPYEQYF
TRBJ1-1 | . | . | TRBV12-3/TRBV12-4 | TGTGCCAGCAGTTTAGGATTCGGAATGAACACTGAAGCTTTCTTT | CASSLGFGMNTEAFF
TRBJ2-4 | TRBD1 | . | TRBV7-2 | TGTGCCAGCAGCTTAAAAGGGGGCCCCAAAAACATTCAGTACTTC | CASSLKGGPKNIQYF
TRBJ1-6 | . | few | TRBV10-2 | TGCGCCAGCAGTGGTGGCCTGGGGTATAATTCACCCCTCCACTTT | CASSGGLGYNSPLHF
TRBJ1-2 | . | . | TRBV29-1 | TGCAGCGCTAATAGAGACGATGGCTACACCTTC | CSANRDDGYTF
TRBJ2-2 | . | . | TRBV30 | TGTGCCTGGAGTAGGAGGGGGGGAGGCGGGGAGCTGTTTTTT | CAWSRRGGGGELFF
TRBJ2-7 | . | . | TRBV20-1 | TGCAGTGCTAGACCCCTGACTGTTTACGAGCAGTACTTC | CSARPLTVYEQYF
TRBJ2-3 | . | few | TRBV5-4 | TGTGCCAGCAGCTTGAGGTTCGGTGATACGCAGTATTTT | CASSLRFGDTQYF
TRBJ1-2 | . | few | TRBV7-2 | TGTGCCAGCAGCGCGGGACACCTAAACTATGGCTACACCTTC | CASSAGHLNYGYTF
TRBJ1-2 | . | . | TRBV3-1 | TGTGCCAGCAGCCAAGACATCGGACAACTCTATGGCTACACCTTC | CASSQDIGQLYGYTF
TRBJ1-5 | . | few | TRBV7-9 | TGTGCCAGCAGCCGGGGGAATAGCAATCAGCCCCAGCATTTT | CASSRGNSNQPQHF
TRBJ2-2 | . | few | TRBV5-1 | TGCGCCAGCAGCTTGTCAGGGGAGGTCACCGGGGAGCTGTTTTTT | CASSLSGEVTGELFF
TRBJ1-5 | TRBD1 | few | TRBV28 | TGTGCCAGCAGTTGGGGTGACAGGGGCGAGAATCAGCCCCAGCATTTT | CASSWGDRGENQPQHF
TRBJ2-3 | TRBD2 | . | TRBV7-2 | TGTGCCAGCAGCTTAGTGGCGGGGGTAGTCACAGATACGCAGTATTTT | CASSLVAGVVTDTQYF
TRBJ2-3 | TRBD2 | . | TRBV12-3/TRBV12-4 | TGTGCCAGCAGATCGGGGGGGCCAACAGATACGCAGTATTTT | CASRSGGPTDTQYF
TRBJ1-5 | TRBD1 | few | TRBV28 | TGTGCCAGCAGTCGATCACAGGGGTTTCAGCCCCAGCATTTT | CASSRSQGFQPQHF
TRBJ2-2 | TRBD1 | few | TRBV11-2 | TGTGCCAGCAGCTTAGTCCAGGGGGCCATCGGGGAGCTGTTTTTT | CASSLVQGAIGELFF
TRBJ2-2 | TRBD1 | . | TRBV5-4 | TGTGCCAGCAGCTCGGGACAGAGGAACACCGGGGAGCTGTTTTTT | CASSSGQRNTGELFF
TRBJ2-7 | . | few | TRBV7-2 | TGTGCCAGCAGCTTAGGGCCCCCCCTCGAGCAGTACTTC | CASSLGPPLEQYF
TRBJ2-7 | TRBD2 | . | TRBV20-1 | TGCAGTGCTACTCCGCGGGGGAACGAGCAGTACTTC | CSATPRGNEQYF